The 14 T cell receptor beta chains below were found in one sample sequenced in a study of vaccination and CD4 T cells after COVID-19. Treatment given: approximately 9-day PBMC culture with coronavirus spike peptide pools or control peptides (ViraFEST assay). These TCRs' antigens remain unknown. The Oncomine TCR Beta short-read assay generated sequence data from the DNA of cultured CD4+ T cells. In TCRdb, the PCR reads were re-called with MiXCR into one record per CDR3 protein. The sample has approximately 15,000 distinct CDR3 sequences; under 75% are singletons. Sequences were obtained from CD4+ T cells from blood, cultured in vitro. These receptors all come from a human donor who had recovered from COVID-19.

The chain combines TRBV12-3 or TRBV12-4 with TRBJ1-1, with TRBD1 as a possible D gene (5 bases). This CDR3 contains 14 residues. Between the trimmed V and J ends, which lost 6 bases and 10 bases, there was a span of 21 bases. For the CDR3, the DNA is TGTGCCAGCAGATTATCAGGGAGGGCGCTGGGAGCTTTCTTT. It yields the protein CASRLSGRALGAFF.

The chain recombines TRBV6-1 with TRBJ2-1; maybe TRBD1 (5 bases). V lost 6 bases and J 0 bases, leaving 6 bases between the germline ends. Germline V CDR1 and CDR2: MNHNS, SASEGT. This CDR3 region has 13 residues. The CDR3 nucleotides read TGTGCCAGCAGGACAGACTCCTACAATGAGCAGTTCTTC. Its protein product is CASRTDSYNEQFF.

This clonotype was seen a few times. The genes are TRBV25-1 and TRBJ2-7; no clear D. The CDR3 is 14 amino acids. Per the germline V gene, CDR1 is MGHDK and CDR2 is SYGVNS. Trimming took 4 bases from V and 0 from J, leaving 10 bases between them. The CDR3 DNA sequence: TGTGCCAGCAGTGCTTTAAGGAGCTCCTACGAGCAGTACTTC. Translating it yields CASSALRSSYEQYF.

V and J are TRBV2 and TRBJ2-5; TRBD2 aligns across 10 bases. CDR3 size: 15 residues. Germline assignment: CDR1 SNHLY and CDR2 FYNNEI. J lost 3 bases, V lost 2 bases, and 3 bases had no gene match. CDR3 sequence reads: CASSELAGVEETQYF. The CDR3 region has the DNA TGTGCCAGCAGTGAACTAGCGGGAGTTGAAGAGACCCAGTACTTC.

The chain employs TRBV11-3 and TRBJ1-3; D ambiguous. The germline CDR1 and CDR2 sequences are SGHNT and YENEEA. The CDR3 contains 17 residues. V was shortened by 3 bases and J by 4 bases, with 19 bases between the two germline ends. The CDR3 spells CASSFTFTQWSGNTIYF. The CDR3 coding sequence is TGTGCCAGCAGCTTTACCTTTACCCAGTGGTCCGGAAACACCATATATTTT.

The rearrangement uses TRBV19 and TRBJ1-2; 11 bases align to TRBD1. Germline CDR1 is LNHDA and CDR2 is SQIVND (reference sequence). CDR3 length: 15 amino acids. Unmatched junction bases numbered 3, after V lost 1 base and J lost 5 bases. The CDR3 bases are TGTGCCAGTAGTATAGGAGGGACAGGGGGTTATGGCTACACCTTC. It specifies CASSIGGTGGYGYTF.

The chain is built from TRBV7-6 and TRBJ2-7; 10 bases map to TRBD1. This CDR3 has 14 residues. Germline CDR1 is SGHVS and CDR2 is FNYEAQ. V was pared by 5 bases and J by 2 bases, with 3 bases of the junction left unmatched. In DNA, the CDR3 is TGTGCCAGCAGCCGGGACAGGGGCCCCTACGAGCAGTACTTC. It translates to CASSRDRGPYEQYF.

A note on this clonotype: Relative to the germline gene, one junction end is altered; a read error may explain this. The gene calls are TRBV7-7 and TRBJ2-5; D call uncertain. CDR3 length: 13 amino acids. Germline values: CDR1 SSHAT, CDR2 FNYEAQ (reference sequence). The CDR3 DNA is TGTGCTAGCAGCTTAGGTTGGCAAGAGACCCAGTACTTC. As protein: CASSLGWQETQYF.

The rearrangement uses TRBV12-3 or TRBV12-4 and TRBJ1-5, with TRBD1 matching 9 bases. The trim removed 6 bases at V and 5 bases at J, leaving 5 bases unmatched. This CDR3 region has 14 residues. The CDR3 DNA reads TGTGCCAGCAGCCCCGGACAGGGGCATCAGCCCCAGCATTTT. It is translated as CASSPGQGHQPQHF.

This chain joins TRBV2 and TRBJ2-1; D not certain. Germline V gives CDR1 SNHLY, CDR2 FYNNEI. The V gene lost 6 bases and the J gene lost 4 bases, with 4 bases spanning the gap. CDR3 size: 11 residues. The CDR3 reads CASREYNEQFF. The CDR3 DNA is TGTGCCAGCAGGGAGTACAATGAGCAGTTCTTC.

This chain uses TRBV6-1 with TRBJ2-2; no firm D call. Germline lookup yields CDR1 MNHNS and CDR2 SASEGT. CDR3 length equals 14 residues. Trimming pared 7 bases from V and 6 bases from J, leaving 15 bases between. The CDR3 DNA reads as TGTGCCAGCACCTACGACTGGCCGTCCGGGGAGCTGTTTTTT. Residues: CASTYDWPSGELFF.

The V call is TRBV20-1, the J call TRBJ2-5; D gene ambiguous. This CDR3 contains 12 residues. CDR1 and CDR2 from the germline V gene are DFQATT and SNEGSKA (reference sequence). The germline V and J ends were trimmed by 6 bases and 5 bases, with 13 bases remaining between them. The chain's CDR3 is CSAKDGWETQYF. CDR3 DNA sequence: TGCAGTGCGAAAGACGGTTGGGAGACCCAGTACTTC.

This clonotype has only a few counts. CDR3 protein: CASSRDLNTEAFF. The CDR3 nucleotides read TGTGCCAGCAGTCGGGACCTCAACACTGAAGCTTTCTTT. The chain is built from TRBV2 and TRBJ1-1, with D possibly TRBD1 on 5 matching bases. The V end was cut by 5 bases, the J end by 2 bases, with 9 bases between. Germline-derived CDR1 and CDR2 are SNHLY and FYNNEI. This CDR3 comprises 13 residues. Full variable domain (remainder filled in from reference TRBV2 and TRBJ1-1): EPEVTQTPSHQVTQMGQEVILRCVPISNHLYFYWYRQILGQKVEFLVSFYNNEISEKSEIFDDQFSVERPDGSNFTLKIRSTKLEDSAMYFCASSRDLNTEAFFGQGTRLTVV.

V and J are TRBV4-2 and TRBJ2-3; the match to TRBD2 covers 9 bases. J gave up 2 bases and V 2 bases, and 8 bases lay outside the gene matches. The CDR3 extends over 17 amino acids. The germline gives CDR1 LGHNA, CDR2 YNFKEQ. The DNA for the CDR3 is TGTGCCAGCAGCCAACATTTTAGCGGGGGCATCACAGATACGCAGTATTTT. This encodes CASSQHFSGGITDTQYF.